The rows below give T cell receptor beta chains drawn from one sample of a study of regulatory T cells. TCRdb's copy holds only in-frame clones and misses some; the assay was immunoSEQ multiplex PCR. The sample records around 32,000 clones, around 93% being singletons. Sequencing was carried out using conventional CD4+ T cells sorted from blood. These receptor sequences come from a person in their late teens or twenties with CD3G deficiency. CDR3s leave out the opening cysteine and the closing phenylalanine or tryptophan. Each record gives: D gene, V gene, J gene, CDR3 protein. D genes are given only for firm matches.

>TRBD1|TRBV5-1|TRBJ2-4
ASSPGQGASNIQY
>NA|TRBV5-1|TRBJ1-2
ASSPPGQLFSYT
>NA|TRBV28|TRBJ1-2
ASGTPYGYT
>NA|TRBV5-1|TRBJ2-2
ASSLRGSVDGELF
>NA|TRBV6-1|TRBJ2-5
ASSVGGLRETQY
>NA|TRBV10-3|TRBJ2-2
ATAPSQQGRTGELF
>NA|TRBV7-2|TRBJ1-1
ASSSMMNTEAF
>TRBD2|TRBV7-9|TRBJ2-1
ASSSLAGGGNEQF
>NA|TRBV7-2|TRBJ2-2
ASSLASPWRRVGELF
>NA|TRBV27|TRBJ2-7
ASRSLAYEQY
>NA|TRBV5-1|TRBJ2-6
ASSLDGLRANVLT
>NA|TRBV28|TRBJ2-1
ASSLKASREQF
>TRBD1|TRBV28|TRBJ2-1
ASRPGQGLYNEQF
>TRBD2|TRBV10-2|TRBJ2-3
ASSEFSGIGGMATQY
>TRBD2|TRBV25-1|TRBJ2-3
ASSEWLGTSTDTQY
>NA|TRBV5-1|TRBJ1-5
ASSLDGQGNQPQH
>NA|TRBV5-1|TRBJ1-1
ASSLTGNTEAF
>TRBD2|TRBV5-4|TRBJ2-3
ASSLRASGGGDTQY
>NA|TRBV7-9|TRBJ2-3
ASSFLGSKAQY
>NA|TRBV10-3|TRBJ2-3
AISEGPHRDTQY
>NA|TRBV5-6|TRBJ1-2
ASSFPGPGYGYT
>NA|TRBV11-2|TRBJ1-4
ASTGWREANEKLF
>TRBD2|TRBV7-2|TRBJ2-7
ASSLRTSSPYEQY
>NA|TRBV4-2|TRBJ2-1
ASSKADTNEQF
>NA|TRBV20-1|TRBJ1-1
SASRGYEAF
>NA|TRBV28|TRBJ2-2
ASSVPGLTNTGELF
>NA|TRBV28|TRBJ2-2
ASSLHGTNGELF
>NA|TRBV30|TRBJ2-2
AWSAGGELF
>TRBD1|TRBV29-1|TRBJ2-3
SVAGGKSTDTQY
>NA|TRBV5-1|TRBJ2-1
ASSLGSANLYNEQF
>NA|TRBV19|TRBJ1-5
ASSIVGRLQGSNQPQH
>TRBD1|TRBV7-9|TRBJ1-4
ASSSGQGGPNEKLF
>NA|TRBV5-1|TRBJ2-6
ASSPRYPGANVLT
>NA|TRBV7-9|TRBJ2-1
ASSLSTSYNEQF
>NA|TRBV5-1|TRBJ1-1
ASSLTGKGNTEAF
>NA|TRBV4-1|TRBJ1-1
ASSQDLTGSNTEAF
>NA|TRBV5-5|TRBJ2-7
ASSRRTSGDLASYEQY
>NA|TRBV6-5|TRBJ2-3
ASYDGRETSDTQY
>TRBD1|TRBV28|TRBJ1-2
ASSSGQSYGYT
>TRBD2|TRBV7-9|TRBJ2-3
ASSLALAGADTQY
>TRBD1|TRBV11-2|TRBJ1-2
ASSLGGTYGYT
>NA|TRBV2|TRBJ2-2
ASSWGGHGELF
>NA|TRBV6-1|TRBJ2-7
ASQYSGPYEQY
>TRBD1|TRBV28|TRBJ2-2
ASRQKDRKIRELF
>NA|TRBV5-1|TRBJ2-6
ASSSGWPLSGANVLT
>TRBD2|TRBV7-9|TRBJ2-2
ASGSGRGELF
>TRBD1|TRBV28|TRBJ1-2
ASRGTGVGYGYT
>NA|TRBV5-1|TRBJ2-3
ASSSLEATDTQY
>NA|TRBV28|TRBJ2-2
ASGPLVHTGELF
>NA|TRBV5-1|TRBJ2-5
ASSSYRKGTQY
>NA|TRBV6-6|TRBJ2-5
ASSYSWGQETQY
>TRBD1|TRBV6-6|TRBJ2-7
ASSYLGTGFANEQY
>NA|TRBV28|TRBJ2-7
ASSQYRWEGQY
>NA|TRBV4-1|TRBJ2-6
ASSQGAARGSGANVLT
>NA|TRBV2|TRBJ1-1
ASSEYAVNTEAF
>NA|TRBV6-1|TRBJ2-5
ASSEVETQY
>NA|TRBV9|TRBJ2-2
ASSVAGTLNTGELF